This entry is about one TCR beta chain. The data stem from a study of blood T cell repertoires in COVID-19. Looking at the study overall: The United States, Italy and Spain supplied acute and convalescent COVID-19 samples. Sources were T cells, B-cell-depleted T cells, or PBMCs; the material itself was cDNA or gDNA.

V was shortened by 7 bases and J by 2 bases, with 6 bases between the two germline ends. The germline V gene has CDR1 ENHRY and CDR2 SYGVKD. This CDR3 comprises 13 residues. How the authors handled the data: Amplified reference gene primers provided the basis for estimating nucleated cell counts. Generated by immunoSEQ multiplex PCR, the TCRdb table keeps only in-frame clones and is missing some. The DNA was the basis for D and trimming; V, J and clone size are from that table. This table holds some 170,000 clones, 87% found once. The sequence was obtained from a woman in her 50s with acute or convalescent COVID-19. J is TRBJ2-6 and V is TRBV10-3, with unresolved D. Sequencing was performed on peripheral blood. CDR3 loop: CAITIPGANVLTF. CDR3 sequence (DNA): TGTGCCATCACCATCCCTGGGGCCAACGTCCTGACTTTC.